This TCR beta chain emerged from a study of cytomegalovirus exposure and HLA in healthy donors. Germline V gene lookup returns CDR1 MDHEN and CDR2 SYDVKM. The trim removed 8 bases at V and 7 bases at J, leaving 17 bases unmatched. The CDR3 is made up of 15 amino acids. General observations from the study: The majority of TCR sequences were rare, yet some public TCRs appeared in many donors. For TCR beta chains, V- and J-gene trimming was later linked to a missense DCLRE1C variant. In a later analysis, an Asian-associated ancestry cluster reportedly showed fewer N-insertions than the roughly 650-donor mean.

A note on this clone: Antigen: not known.

The PCR ran on 60 Vbeta and 13 Jbeta primers. The assay was immunoSEQ multiplex PCR, and TCRdb's table has in-frame clones only and misses some. The table lists 190,000 or so clones, 75% to 90% of them singletons. This rearrangement joins TRBV28 to TRBJ2-7, with 7 bases aligning to TRBD2. Specimen: PBMCs. The clonotype originates from a man over 45 in good health and CMV-seronegative. The CDR3 loop reads CASQTGGRGRGEQYF. The CDR3 DNA follows: TGTGCCAGCCAAACGGGGGGTAGAGGTCGCGGGGAGCAGTACTTC.